The rows below give T cell receptor beta chains drawn from one sample of a study of beta chain features in type 1 diabetes. This table comes from immunoSEQ multiplex PCR, and its TCRdb copy is limited to in-frame clones, with some not included. The data contain 500,000 to 850,000 clones, 11% to 15% of them singletons. Source material: naive CD4+ T cells from blood. The source is a man between 18 and 29 years old with type 1 diabetes. Both conserved end residues are part of each CDR3. D genes are given only for firm matches. The size entry is marked missing in some rows and otherwise reads once, few, many or a size class.

V	J	size	D	DNA	CDR3
TRBV5-1	TRBJ2-1	-	-	TGCGCCAGCAGCTTGACTAGTAGCAATGAGCAGTTCTTC	CASSLTSSNEQFF
TRBV7-2	TRBJ1-1	few	-	TGTGCCAGCAGCTTAGCAGAAGGGACTGAAGCTTTCTTT	CASSLAEGTEAFF
TRBV9	TRBJ2-2	few	-	TGTGCCAGCAGCGTAGTCAGCACCACCGGGGAGCTGTTTTTT	CASSVVSTTGELFF
TRBV7-9	TRBJ2-5	-	TRBD1	TGTGCCAGCAGTCGGGACAGACAAGAGACCCAGTACTTC	CASSRDRQETQYF
TRBV9	TRBJ2-1	-	-	TGTGCCAGCAGCGTAGGAATAGCCGGCGAGCAGTTCTTC	CASSVGIAGEQFF
TRBV30	TRBJ1-1	-	-	TGTGCCTGGAGTGTAGGGCGCACCTCAATGAACACTGAAGCTTTCTTT	CAWSVGRTSMNTEAFF
TRBV19	TRBJ2-1	-	TRBD1	TGTGCCAGTAGTAGGGACAGGGGGAAGAGGTTCTTC	CASSRDRGKRFF
TRBV19	TRBJ2-7	few	-	TGTGCCAGTAGTATAGCGGACAACGAGCAGTACTTC	CASSIADNEQYF
TRBV5-1	TRBJ2-1	-	-	TGCGCCAGCCAGGGGTTTAATGAGCAGTTCTTC	CASQGFNEQFF
TRBV5-6	TRBJ2-1	few	-	TGTGCCAGCAGATCAATAAGTTTAAAGCTCGCTGAGCAGTTCTTC	CASRSISLKLAEQFF
TRBV2	TRBJ2-7	few	-	TGTGCCAGCAGGGAACTACCGGGACTCCTTCCCGAGCAGTACTTC	CASRELPGLLPEQYF
TRBV14	TRBJ1-1	-	TRBD1	TGTGCCAGCAGCCAGGCCAAGGACAGGCCCACTGAAGCTTTCTTT	CASSQAKDRPTEAFF
TRBV6-5	TRBJ1-2	-	-	TGTGCCAGCAGTTACGGGGCTAAAAACTATGGCTACACCTTC	CASSYGAKNYGYTF
TRBV14	TRBJ2-1	-	TRBD1	TGTGCCAGCAGCCAAGGGACAGGTGGTGAGCAGTTCTTC	CASSQGTGGEQFF
TRBV11-3	TRBJ2-1	-	-	TGTGCCAGCAGCTTAGTGGGGTACAATGAGCAGTTCTTC	CASSLVGYNEQFF
TRBV9	TRBJ2-2	-	TRBD1	TGTGCCAGCAGCACAACCGGGACAGGGTCTTCCGGGGAGCTGTTTTTT	CASSTTGTGSSGELFF
TRBV27	TRBJ1-5	-	-	TGTGCCAGCAGTTTTACGGGAACCTATCAGCCCCAGCATTTT	CASSFTGTYQPQHF
TRBV6-5	TRBJ2-3	few	-	TGTGCCAGCAGTTACTCGACAGGCACAGATACGCAGTATTTT	CASSYSTGTDTQYF
TRBV10-3	TRBJ2-7	-	-	TGTGCCATCAGGGAAGAGCGGGTGCCCGCCTACGAGCAGTACTTC	CAIREERVPAYEQYF
TRBV30	TRBJ1-2	few	-	TGTGCCTGGAACCCAGGGGCCAACTATGGCTACACCTTC	CAWNPGANYGYTF
TRBV9	TRBJ2-6	few	TRBD1	TGTGCCAGCACCCGGGACAGGGAAGGGGCCAACGTCCTGACTTTC	CASTRDREGANVLTF
TRBV6-5	TRBJ1-1	-	TRBD1	TGTGCCAGCAGTCGACAGGGTGACACTGAAGCTTTCTTT	CASSRQGDTEAFF
TRBV11-2	TRBJ2-3	-	-	TGTGCCAGCAGCTTTTCCGGCGCGGGGAAGGGGGATACGCAGTATTTT	CASSFSGAGKGDTQYF
TRBV30	TRBJ2-5	few	TRBD2	TGTGCCTGGAGTTCCGGACTAGCGGGAGAGACCCAGTACTTC	CAWSSGLAGETQYF
TRBV5-1	TRBJ2-1	-	TRBD2	TGCGCCAGCAGCCCCTCACCGGGACTACTCTACAATGAGCAGTTCTTC	CASSPSPGLLYNEQFF
TRBV27	TRBJ2-1	few	-	TGTGCCAGCAGAGAGAGGTACAATGAGCAGTTCTTC	CASRERYNEQFF
TRBV30	TRBJ2-5	-	-	TGTGCTGTGGACGTCTCCGGTATCCAAGAGACCCAGTACTTC	CAVDVSGIQETQYF
TRBV6-5	TRBJ2-3	-	-	TGTGCCAGCAGTGGGGGTGGAGGGGGCTCAGATACGCAGTATTTT	CASSGGGGGSDTQYF
TRBV9	TRBJ2-1	few	-	TGTGCCAGCAGCGTGTCTAGCTACTACAATGAGCAGTTCTTC	CASSVSSYYNEQFF
TRBV19	TRBJ2-3	few	-	TGTGCCAGTCGACAGGTGGGGACAGATACGCAGTATTTT	CASRQVGTDTQYF
TRBV29-1	TRBJ1-3	-	-	TGCAGCGTTCCCGATAGCCGGGCCGGAGGAAACACCATATATTTT	CSVPDSRAGGNTIYF
TRBV27	TRBJ1-3	-	-	TGTGCCAGCAGTCGTAAATTCGGAAACACCATATATTTT	CASSRKFGNTIYF
TRBV7-3	TRBJ1-6	few	-	TGTGCCAGCAGCTTAAATAATTCACCCCTCCACTTT	CASSLNNSPLHF
TRBV29-1	TRBJ1-2	-	TRBD1	TGCAGCGTTGAAAAGGGGACAGGCAGGGGCTACACCTTC	CSVEKGTGRGYTF
TRBV5-4	TRBJ2-5	-	-	TGTGCCAGCAGCCCCTGGAGAGGACGGCAAGAGACCCAGTACTTC	CASSPWRGRQETQYF
TRBV6-1	TRBJ1-1	few	-	TGTGCCAGCAGTGAAGCTGGGGACACTGAAGCTTTCTTT	CASSEAGDTEAFF